The entry below gives a single TCR beta chain sequence along with its context. The data belong to a study of blood T cell repertoires in COVID-19. For the study at large: Collection of acute and convalescent COVID-19 samples took place in the United States, Italy and Spain. Sources were T cells, B-cell-depleted T cells, or PBMCs; the material itself was cDNA or gDNA.

The V gene lost 3 bases and the J gene lost 0 bases, with 11 bases spanning the gap. The CDR3 runs to 16 residues. Germline V CDR1 and CDR2: KGHSH, LQKENI. In the authors' methods: Estimated nucleated cell counts came from reference gene primer amplification. TCRdb's copy holds only in-frame clones and misses some; the assay was immunoSEQ multiplex PCR. V and J calls and clone size are those listed in that table; D and trimming were worked out from the DNA. The table includes 310,000 or so clones, over 75% detected once. Recruitment covered about 25 US areas and drew participants whose ages spanned about 18 to 90 years.

The sequencing input was PBMCs or T cells enriched from blood (not recorded which). The chain combines TRBV18 with TRBJ1-4, with unresolved D. This clonotype was sampled from a woman aged 18-29 years who had recovered from COVID-19. CDR3 in amino acids: CASSPPDSATNEKLFF. The CDR3 nucleotides are TGTGCCAGCTCACCCCCGGACTCCGCAACTAATGAAAAACTGTTTTTT.